This T cell receptor beta chain comes out of a study of shared clonotypes between healthy human individuals (dated by TCRdb to 2020 to 2021). For the wider study: A few men and two women, aged 18 to 49 years, made up the cohort. Libraries were prepared and TCR repertoires were sequenced by different laboratories using diverse techniques, in order to increase sequencing depth and limit assay-specific biases. Between about 0.8 and 9.5 billion PBMCs per donor were obtained by leukapheresis. To estimate repertoire size and how much clonotypes are shared between individuals, the study performed deep sequencing of blood TCR repertoires from roughly five healthy adults.

Healthy HIV-negative adults with no recently reported acute infections or vaccinations were included as donors. Every donor was a Caucasian adult living in Nashville, Tennessee, USA. In the unsorted samples, approximately 82 million PBMCs were counted, and genomic DNA was extracted using the QIAamp DNA Blood Mini kit. Blood was obtained by leukapheresis, after which PBMCs were separated by Ficoll-Histopaque density gradient centrifugation and cryopreserved in liquid nitrogen vapor phase. Using the deep immunoSEQ assay, multiplex PCR amplified TCR CDR3 regions from genomic DNA. Extracted genomic DNA from each cell subset was distributed evenly across all wells of several immunoSEQ 96-well plates, and each plate was treated as a replicate. For unsorted PBMC, around 300 ng of genomic DNA, equivalent to around 33,000 T cell genomes, went into each replicate PCR. Ten immunoSEQ deep assay plates were used to sequence unsorted PBMC genomic DNA. The purified libraries were quantified using a Qubit 3.0 fluorometer, sized with a Bioanalyzer 2100, and then quantified again using the KAPA Library Quantification kit. A separate single-read 150-cycle Illumina NextSeq 550 flow cell was used to sequence each immunoSEQ 96-well plate. In the original analysis: Because only junctional sequences without quality scores were contained in the immunoSEQ output, filtering matching that applied to full-length reads could not be performed. To assign V/J genes and CDR3, sequences were annotated using PyIR, a Python wrapper for IgBLAST v1.9, with IMGT germline references. Any read was removed if the V/J assignment was weak (E-value above 1e-6), the CDR3 was missing, or the read contained stop codons, out-of-frame junctions, or ambiguous translated residues. V3J clonotypes were defined as sequences sharing the same inferred V gene, J gene, and CDR3 amino acid sequence. Percentage overlap between repertoires was computed as shared unique clonotypes divided by the size of the smaller repertoire. Three approaches were used to assess repertoire richness: RTK rarefaction, the Chao1 estimator, and Recon v2.1 estimates of unobserved clonotypes. TCRdb holds this immuneACCESS table with in-frame rearrangements only. Some clones are missing; in checked studies, unresolved V genes explain under half, and the rest has no known cause. That table supplies the V and J calls and clone size; D and trimming were determined from the DNA. The table for this sample lists 450,000 to 500,000 clones; around 73% of them were counted only once. The top ten clonotypes cover about 11% of the sample.

With regard to this clone: Its antigen is currently not known. Base-call qualities are not available, and no considerably larger clone is one nucleotide away. Distinct nucleotide sequences in the sample also encode this CDR3.

Points the paper makes about the study in general: Pairwise subsampling indicated that sequencing depth was expected to affect the degree of clonotype sharing among donors. Only blood was sampled, and tissue TCR repertoires likely differ from those in blood. The small number of donors limited the genetic and exposure-history diversity represented.

Reading the germline V gene (reference sequence) gives CDR1 GTSNPN and CDR2 SVGIG. V is reduced by 0 bases and J by 0 bases, leaving a spacing of 9 bases between them. The CDR3 has 15 amino acids, counting the end cysteine and phenylalanine. CDR3 DNA only is kept here, 45 bases in frame from base 1. The sequenced material came from PBMCs. This receptor was identified in a woman between 40 and 50 years old in good health. Some clones in this sample may be carry-over from other donors' samples. The V and J segments used are TRBV30 and TRBJ1-5, with TRBD1 tentatively as D gene (6 bases match). Here is the DNA: TGTGCCTGGAGTGTCGGGGGCTATAGCAATCAGCCCCAGCATTTT. Translated, it gives CAWSVGGYSNQPQHF.